This T cell receptor beta chain was documented in a study of CD8+CD57+ T cells in acquired aplastic anemia. Study-level results: Patients and controls turned out to have roughly 31 CD8+ CDR3 sequences in common.

Germline-derived CDR1 and CDR2 are LNHDA and SQIVND (reference sequence). The CDR3 contains 14 residues. Trimming took 8 bases from V and 4 from J; bases not matched to a gene: 10. Before being chosen for sequencing, patients had shown CD8+CD57+ cell expansion by flow cytometry. Every patient presented with severe acquired aplastic anemia. Genomic DNA templated the TCR beta VDJ and CDR3 profiling. From the reads, TCRdb called clonotypes with MiXCR, one entry per CDR3 protein. The sample has fewer than 250,000 distinct CDR3 sequences, approximately 51% seen once. A word on this clonotype: Its matching antigen is unknown.

This clonotype originated in a human donor with aplastic anemia. V and J are TRBV19 and TRBJ1-1, with 7 bases lining up with TRBD1. The sample consisted of sorted CD4+, CD8+, or CD8+CD57+ T cells (not recorded which) from PBMCs. CDR3 region: CASWRSTGTTEAFF. Here the CDR3 DNA reads TGTGCCAGTTGGAGATCGACAGGGACCACTGAAGCTTTCTTT.